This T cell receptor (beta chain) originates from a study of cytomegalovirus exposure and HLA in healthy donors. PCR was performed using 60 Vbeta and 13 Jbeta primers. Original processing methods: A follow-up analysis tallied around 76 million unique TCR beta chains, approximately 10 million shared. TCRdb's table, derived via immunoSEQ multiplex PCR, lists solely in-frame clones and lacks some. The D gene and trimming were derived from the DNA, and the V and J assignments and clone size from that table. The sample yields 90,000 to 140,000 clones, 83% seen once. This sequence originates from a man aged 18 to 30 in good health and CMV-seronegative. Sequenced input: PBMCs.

The CDR3 is CASSLDLGGGYTF. In DNA, the CDR3 is TGTGCCAGCAGCTTAGATCTCGGGGGTGGCTACACCTTC. The chain links TRBV7-2 to TRBJ1-2, with D possibly matching TRBD1 (5 bases). CDR3 length equals 13 residues. With 1 base removed from V and 7 bases from J, the gap between germline ends came to 10 bases. The germline gives CDR1 SGHTA, CDR2 FQGNSA.